The sequence of this TCR beta chain was determined in a study of T-cell reconstitution after alpha-beta-depleted transplantation in children. Study findings and constraints: One year after transplant, T-cell counts and diversity came mostly from newly produced T cells. Several hundred rapidly expanded clones from non-depleted graft cells reportedly supplied alpha-beta T cells about two months post-transplant.

This clonotype was detected a few times. Its antigen is not identified. CDR3 size: 17 residues. Per the germline V gene, CDR1 is SGHTA and CDR2 is FQGNSA. The V end lost 3 bases, the J end lost 0 bases, and 12 bases lay between the germline ends. A TCRbeta library incorporating unique molecular identifiers was prepared. TCRdb used MiXCR to reprocess the PCR reads, holding one entry per CDR3 protein. There are fewer than 550,000 distinct CDR3 sequences in the sample; over 10% occur only once, and 12% to 15% lies in the top ten. The sample consisted of PBMCs, mostly from graft donor cells, taken 180 days after TCRalphabeta/CD19-depleted stem cell transplant. The source of this sequence is a female patient aged 2-9 years who had a stem cell transplant for aplastic anemia, so the T cells may come from the graft donor. The chain uses TRBV7-2 and TRBJ1-6, with TRBD1 as a possible D gene (5 bases). The CDR3 is CASSFPPGDSYNSPLHF. The CDR3 nucleotides read TGTGCCAGCAGCTTTCCCCCGGGGGACTCCTATAATTCACCCCTCCACTTT.